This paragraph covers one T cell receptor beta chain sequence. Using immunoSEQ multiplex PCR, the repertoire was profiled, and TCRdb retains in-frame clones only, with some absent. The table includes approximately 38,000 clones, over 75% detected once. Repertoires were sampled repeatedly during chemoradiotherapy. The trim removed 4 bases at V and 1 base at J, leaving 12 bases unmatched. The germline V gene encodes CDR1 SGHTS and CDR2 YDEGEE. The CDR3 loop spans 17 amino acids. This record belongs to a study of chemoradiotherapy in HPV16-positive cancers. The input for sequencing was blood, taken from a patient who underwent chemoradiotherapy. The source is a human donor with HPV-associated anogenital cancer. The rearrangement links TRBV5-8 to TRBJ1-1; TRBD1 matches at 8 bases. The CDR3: CASSKLTGAGGNTEAFF. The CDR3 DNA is TGTGCCAGCAGCAAACTGACAGGGGCTGGGGGGAACACTGAAGCTTTCTTT. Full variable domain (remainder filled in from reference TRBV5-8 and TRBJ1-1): EAGVTQSPTHLIKTRGQQATLRCSPISGHTSVYWYQQALGLGLQFLLWYDEGEERNRGNFPPRFSGRQFPNYSSELNVNALELEDSALYLCASSKLTGAGGNTEAFFGQGTRLTVV.